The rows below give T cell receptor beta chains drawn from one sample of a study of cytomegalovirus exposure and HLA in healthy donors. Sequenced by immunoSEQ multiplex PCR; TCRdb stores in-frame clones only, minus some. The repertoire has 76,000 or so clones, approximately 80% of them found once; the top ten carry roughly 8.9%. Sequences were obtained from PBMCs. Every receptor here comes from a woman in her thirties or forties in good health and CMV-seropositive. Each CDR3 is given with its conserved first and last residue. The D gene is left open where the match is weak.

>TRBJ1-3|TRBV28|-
CASVDSGNTIYF
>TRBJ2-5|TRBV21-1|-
CASSGGTSGETQYF
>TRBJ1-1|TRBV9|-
CASSVGGRLTEAFF
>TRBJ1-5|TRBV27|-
CASSRGDGNQPQHF
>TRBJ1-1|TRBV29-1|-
CSVAGWENTEAFF
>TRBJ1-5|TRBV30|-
CAWSPRFYWPQHF
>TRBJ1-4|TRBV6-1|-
CASREGATNEKLFF
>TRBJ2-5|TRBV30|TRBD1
CAWGLRQGDGETQYF
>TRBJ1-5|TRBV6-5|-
CASSDRPRVEPQHF
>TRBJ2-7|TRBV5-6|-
CASSLVYEQYF
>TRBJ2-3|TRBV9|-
CASSAVSTDTQYF
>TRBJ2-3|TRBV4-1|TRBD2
CASSQEGRGSLETDTQYF
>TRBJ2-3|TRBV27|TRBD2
CASSSFSGGVGTQYF
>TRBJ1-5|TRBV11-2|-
CASSLAGSQPQHF
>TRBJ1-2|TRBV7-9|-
CASSPSGLYGYTF
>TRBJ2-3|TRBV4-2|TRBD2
CASSQDGTSDTQYF
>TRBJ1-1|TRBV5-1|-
CASSFRALNTEAFF
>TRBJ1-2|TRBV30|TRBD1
CAWIKGAYGYTF
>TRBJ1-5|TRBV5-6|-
CASSQDRHQPQHF
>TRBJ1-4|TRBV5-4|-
CASSSDSNGREKLFF
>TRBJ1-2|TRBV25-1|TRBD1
CASRGQGASSGYTF
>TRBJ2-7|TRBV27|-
CASRGTASYEQYF
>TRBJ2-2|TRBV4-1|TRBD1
CASSQGRQGAPRWTGELFF
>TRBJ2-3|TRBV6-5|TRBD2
CASSTGTMGDTQYF
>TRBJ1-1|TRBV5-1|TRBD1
CASSLTPGQENTEAFF
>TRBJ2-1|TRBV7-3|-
CASSLYGGPLSYNEQFF
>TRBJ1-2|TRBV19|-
CASSLRDNYGYTF
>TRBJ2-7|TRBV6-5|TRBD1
CASSYSVGTGGYEQYF
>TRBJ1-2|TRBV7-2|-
CASRPPGFTYGYTF
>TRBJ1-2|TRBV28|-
CASSQQSSNYGYTF
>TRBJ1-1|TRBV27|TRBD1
CASSQGGTEAFF
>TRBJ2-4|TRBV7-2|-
CASSTVTRGPNIQYF
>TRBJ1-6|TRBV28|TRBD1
CASSLSSGGYNSPLHF
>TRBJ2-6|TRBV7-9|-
CASSLIRRGTGANVLTF
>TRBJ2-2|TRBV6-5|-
CASIQNTGELFF
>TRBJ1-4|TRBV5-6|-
CASSLGTRVNEKLFF
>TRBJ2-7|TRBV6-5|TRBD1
CASSKTGSEQYF
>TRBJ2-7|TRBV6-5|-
CASRRDGTLSYEQYF
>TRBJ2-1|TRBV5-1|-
CASRDPRGPYNEQFF
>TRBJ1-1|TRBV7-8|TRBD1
CASSLGQVNTEAFF
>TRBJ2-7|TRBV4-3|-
CASSQGRRGGFEQYF
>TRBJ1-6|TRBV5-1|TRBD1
CASSLRGGPGQVPSPLHF
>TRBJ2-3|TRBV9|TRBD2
CASSPGLAGGTSTDTQYF
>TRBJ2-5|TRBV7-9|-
CASSDGTFVETQYF
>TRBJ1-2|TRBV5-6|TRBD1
CASSHPGQGNYGYTF
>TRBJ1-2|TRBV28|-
CASTGVVYGYTF
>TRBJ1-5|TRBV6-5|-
CASSYSISAGDQPQHF
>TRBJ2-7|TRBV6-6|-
CASSSQIYEQYF
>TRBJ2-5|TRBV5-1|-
CASSLLGGQETQYF
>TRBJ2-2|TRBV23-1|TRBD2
CASSAGAGELFF
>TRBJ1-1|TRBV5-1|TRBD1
CASSLARGSGAFF
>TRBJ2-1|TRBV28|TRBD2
CASISEDTSGPYNEQFF
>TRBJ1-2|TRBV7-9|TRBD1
CASSFGQGRRYGYTF
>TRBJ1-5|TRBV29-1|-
CSATISNQPQHF
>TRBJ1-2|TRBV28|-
CASIPGGSSPYGYTF
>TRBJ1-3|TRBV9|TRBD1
CASRPSGGSGNTIYF
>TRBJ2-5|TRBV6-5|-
CASSLGGKETQYF